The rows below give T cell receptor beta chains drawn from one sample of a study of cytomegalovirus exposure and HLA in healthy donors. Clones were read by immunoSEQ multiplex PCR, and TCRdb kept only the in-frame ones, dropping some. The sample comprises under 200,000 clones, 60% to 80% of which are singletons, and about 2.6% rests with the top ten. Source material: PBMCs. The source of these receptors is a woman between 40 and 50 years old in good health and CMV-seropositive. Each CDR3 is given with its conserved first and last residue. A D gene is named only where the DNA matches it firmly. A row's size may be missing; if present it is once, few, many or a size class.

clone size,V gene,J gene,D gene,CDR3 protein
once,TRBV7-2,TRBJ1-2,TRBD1,CASSLVAGTGGYGYTF
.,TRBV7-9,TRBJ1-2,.,CASSVLGTGTMATPSRDSF
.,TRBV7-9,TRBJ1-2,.,CASSLEEYGGYTF
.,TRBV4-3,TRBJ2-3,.,CASNTRGADTQYF
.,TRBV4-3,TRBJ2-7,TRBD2,CASSLSGLAGGPREEQYF
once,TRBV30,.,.,CAWSTRGGSYEQYF
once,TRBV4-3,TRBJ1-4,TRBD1,CASSPGTATNEKLFF
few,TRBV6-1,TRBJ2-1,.,CASRRVGSYNEQFF
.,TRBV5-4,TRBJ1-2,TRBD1,CASSLEVGQGGNGYTF
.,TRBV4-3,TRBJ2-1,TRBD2,CASSSVGTTHNEQFF
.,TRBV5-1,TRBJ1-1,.,CASSLDPGSPEAFF
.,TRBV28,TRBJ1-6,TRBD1,CASSPGTGGLSPLHF
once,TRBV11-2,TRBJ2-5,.,CASSPSVEETQYF
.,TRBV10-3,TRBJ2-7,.,CAISESNIDEQYF
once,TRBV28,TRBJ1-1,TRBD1,CASSQGGLNTEAFF
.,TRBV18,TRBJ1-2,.,CASSPRESVNYGYTF
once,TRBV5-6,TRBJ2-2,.,CASSRGQAFRELFF
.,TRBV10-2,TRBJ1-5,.,CASSEFSGSRGSNQPQHF
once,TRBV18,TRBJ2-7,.,CASSPVTRVAYEQYF
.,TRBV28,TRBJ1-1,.,CASSRRTNTEAFF
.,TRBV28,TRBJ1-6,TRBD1,CASFSWGTGDNSPLHF
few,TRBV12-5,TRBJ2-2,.,CASGLGEVWQSTGELFF
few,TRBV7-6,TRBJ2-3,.,CASSPGEQDTQYF
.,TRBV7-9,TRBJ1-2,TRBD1,CSSSRLQGDGYGYTF
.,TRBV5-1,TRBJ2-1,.,CASSLDPAGLNEQFF
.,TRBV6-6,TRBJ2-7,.,CASSPRGYEQYF